Below, 8 T cell receptor beta chains from the same sample are listed, as sequenced in a study of cytomegalovirus exposure and HLA in healthy donors (dated by TCRdb to the late 2010s). Libraries were constructed by the immunoSEQ multiplex PCR assay. A mixture of 60 forward primers for TCR Vbeta segments and 13 reverse primers for TCR Jbeta segments was used in the multiplex PCR. This immuneACCESS table, as held by TCRdb, lists in-frame sequences with V and J called but not all clones. Of the missing ones, under half trace to an unresolved V gene in checked studies; the others have no known cause. For this sample the table gives some 100,000 clones, of which around three quarters were detected only once. Around 3.5% of the sample belongs to the ten largest clones. Sequencing input: PBMCs. These receptors all come from a male donor in good health and CMV-seropositive.

The chain couples TRBV6-5 to TRBJ2-7; D is possibly TRBD2 (7 bases). From germline, CDR1 is MNHEY and CDR2 SVGAGI. The V and J ends lost 5 bases and 3 bases respectively, with 14 bases between them. The CDR3 has 14 amino acids. The chain's CDR3 is CASSRGRGSYEQYF. CDR3 nucleotide sequence: TGTGCCAGCAGTCGGGGGAGGGGGAGCTACGAGCAGTACTTC.

This clone was recorded once. V gene TRBV2 combines with J gene TRBJ2-1, with a tentative D call TRBD2 (5 bases). The CDR3 runs to 13 residues. Germline V gene lookup returns CDR1 SNHLY and CDR2 FYNNEI. V was cut by 6 bases and J by 4 bases, with 10 bases left in between. For the CDR3, the DNA is TGTGCCAGCAGCGAGAGGAGGTACAATGAGCAGTTCTTC. This translates into CASSERRYNEQFF.

The chain links TRBV6-5 to TRBJ2-5; TRBD2 aligns across 7 bases. The V and J ends lost 1 base and 10 bases, in that order; junction bases with no gene match: 9. CDR1 is MNHEY and CDR2 is SVGAGI in the germline V gene. The CDR3 consists of 14 residues. The CDR3 bases are TGTGCCAGCAGTTACTACCAGGGAGGGGTTGGCCAGTACTTC. Amino acid sequence: CASSYYQGGVGQYF.

The chain recombines TRBV6-5 with TRBJ1-3; D unresolved. With 2 bases removed from V and 4 bases from J, the gap between germline ends came to 9 bases. CDR1 MNHEY and CDR2 SVGAGI come from the germline V gene. This CDR3 has 14 amino acids. CDR3 DNA: TGTGCCAGCAGTTACGAAGCCGCCGGAAACACCATATATTTT. It encodes CASSYEAAGNTIYF.

This sequence joins TRBV6-5 and TRBJ2-7; weak D call: TRBD2 (7 bases). The CDR3 runs to 12 residues. Germline CDR1 is MNHEY and CDR2 is SVGAGI. Trimming shortened V by 6 bases and J by 7 bases, and 13 bases separated the two germline ends. CDR3 nucleotides: TGTGCCAGCAGGTGGGGGGGCGGTGAGCAGTACTTC. This codes for CASRWGGGEQYF.

V and J are TRBV7-2 and TRBJ2-7; no clear D gene. Germline V gene sequence: CDR1 SGHTA, CDR2 FQGNSA. This CDR3 region has 14 residues. V was trimmed by 1 base and J by 5 bases, leaving 12 bases between them. The CDR3, as DNA: TGTGCCAGCAGCTTAGATTCGTTGGGCAACGAGCAGTACTTC. It encodes CASSLDSLGNEQYF.

The chain couples TRBV2 to TRBJ2-7; TRBD1 matches at 7 bases. CDR1 SNHLY and CDR2 FYNNEI come from the germline V gene. The CDR3 has 13 residues. Germline trimming cut 10 bases from V and 2 bases from J; bases unmatched to any gene: 8. For the CDR3, the DNA is TGTGCCATCCTGGTACAGGGGCCCTACGAGCAGTACTTC. The encoded protein is CAILVQGPYEQYF.

This rearrangement joins TRBV7-9 to TRBJ2-7; 8 nucleotides align to TRBD1. With 5 bases clipped from V and 7 bases from J, the junction kept 19 bases outside the gene matches. Per the germline V gene, CDR1 is SEHNR and CDR2 is FQNEAQ (reference sequence). CDR3 length equals 17 residues. CDR3 sequence (DNA): TGTGCCAGCAGCCACCCGCCCCTCGGGCAGGGGGCGAGGGAGCAGTACTTC. It is translated as CASSHPPLGQGAREQYF.